There are many counts of the clone carrying this T cell receptor beta chain. Its matching antigen is unknown. During its preparation, the TCRbeta library received unique molecular identifiers. TCRdb re-called the PCR reads with MiXCR, one entry per CDR3 protein. Of 120,000 to 150,000 distinct CDR3 sequences detected, more than 8% appear once; the ten largest clones hold 15% to 20%. The sample originates from a study of T-cell reconstitution after alpha-beta-depleted transplantation in children. Study results and limitations: T-cell counts and diversity were attributed mostly to newly produced T cells one year after transplant. In some patients, recipient T cells and intrathymic progenitors surviving conditioning explained high day-60 diversity. Reported findings indicate that, about two months after transplant, alpha-beta T cells came from several hundred expanded clones, which were derived from non-depleted graft cells.

The length of the CDR3 is 19 residues. CDR1 is KGHDR, CDR2 SFDVKD, per germline. The V end lost 0 bases, the J end lost 4 bases, and 18 bases lay between the germline ends. The chain has TRBV24-1 and TRBJ2-6; D is unclear. The source was PBMCs, mostly from graft donor cells, collected 180 days after TCRalphabeta/CD19-depleted stem cell transplant. This TCR derives from a female patient between 2 and 15 years old who had a stem cell transplant for congenital amegakaryocytic thrombocytopenia, so the T cells may come from the graft donor. DNA for the CDR3: TGTGCCACCAGTGATTTGCTCGGTAAGGGATCGGACGGGGCCAACGTCCTGACTTTC. This sequence encodes CATSDLLGKGSDGANVLTF.